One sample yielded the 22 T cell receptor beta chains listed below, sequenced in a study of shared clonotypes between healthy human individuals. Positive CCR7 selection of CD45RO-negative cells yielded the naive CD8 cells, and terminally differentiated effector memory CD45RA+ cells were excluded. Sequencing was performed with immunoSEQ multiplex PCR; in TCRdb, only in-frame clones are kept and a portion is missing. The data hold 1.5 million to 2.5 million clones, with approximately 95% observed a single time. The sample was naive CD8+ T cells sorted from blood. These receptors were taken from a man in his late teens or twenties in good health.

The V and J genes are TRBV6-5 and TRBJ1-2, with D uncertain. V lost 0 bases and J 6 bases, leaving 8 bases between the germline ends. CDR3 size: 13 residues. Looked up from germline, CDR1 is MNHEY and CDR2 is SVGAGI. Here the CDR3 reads CASSYSIEDGYTF. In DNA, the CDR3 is TGTGCCAGCAGTTACTCGATCGAGGATGGCTACACCTTC.

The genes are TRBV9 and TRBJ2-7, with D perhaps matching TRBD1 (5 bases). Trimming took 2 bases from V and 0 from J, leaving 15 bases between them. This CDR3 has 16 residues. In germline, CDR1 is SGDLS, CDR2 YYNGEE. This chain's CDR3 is CASSVNGAPNSYEQYF. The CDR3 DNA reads TGTGCCAGCAGCGTCAATGGGGCACCTAACTCCTACGAGCAGTACTTC.

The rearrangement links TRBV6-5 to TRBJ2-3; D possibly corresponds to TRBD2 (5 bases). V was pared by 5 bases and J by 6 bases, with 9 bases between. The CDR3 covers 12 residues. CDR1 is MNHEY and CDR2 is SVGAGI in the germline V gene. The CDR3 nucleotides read TGTGCCAGCAGTCTACGCGGGGATACGCAGTATTTT. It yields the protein CASSLRGDTQYF.

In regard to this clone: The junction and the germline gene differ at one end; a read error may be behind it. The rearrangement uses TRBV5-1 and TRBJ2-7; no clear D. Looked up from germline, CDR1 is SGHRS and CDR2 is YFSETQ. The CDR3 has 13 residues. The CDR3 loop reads CASSLWFSYEQYF. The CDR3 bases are TGTGCCAGCAGCTTGTGGTTCTCCTACGAGCAGTACTTC.

In nucleotides, the CDR3 is TGTGCCAGCCGGGGGACTAGCTTTGGGTACGAGCAGTACTTC. This translates into CASRGTSFGYEQYF. The gene calls are TRBV28 and TRBJ2-7, with 9 bases aligning to TRBD2. Germline CDR1 is MDHEN and CDR2 is SYDVKM. Trimming took 8 bases from V and 4 from J; bases not matched to a gene: 9. The CDR3 spans 14 residues.

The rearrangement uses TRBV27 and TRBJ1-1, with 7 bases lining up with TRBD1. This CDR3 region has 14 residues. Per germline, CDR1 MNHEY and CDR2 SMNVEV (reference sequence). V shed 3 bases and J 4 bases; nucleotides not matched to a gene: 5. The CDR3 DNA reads TGTGCCAGCAGTTTGGGCGGGACAGCCACTGAAGCTTTCTTT. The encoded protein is CASSLGGTATEAFF.

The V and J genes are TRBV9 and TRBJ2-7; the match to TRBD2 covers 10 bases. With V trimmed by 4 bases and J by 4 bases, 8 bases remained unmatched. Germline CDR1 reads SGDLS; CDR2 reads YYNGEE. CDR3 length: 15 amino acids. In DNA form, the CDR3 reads TGTGCCAGCAGCCCCGGTGGTAGCGGGAGGTACGAGCAGTACTTC. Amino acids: CASSPGGSGRYEQYF.

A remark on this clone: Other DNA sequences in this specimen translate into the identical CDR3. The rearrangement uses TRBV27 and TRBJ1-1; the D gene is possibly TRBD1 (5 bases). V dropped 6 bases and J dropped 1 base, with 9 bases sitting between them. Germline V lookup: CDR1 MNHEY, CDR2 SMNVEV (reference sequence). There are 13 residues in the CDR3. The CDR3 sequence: CASSITGNTEAFF. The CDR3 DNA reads TGTGCCAGCAGCATCACAGGGAACACTGAAGCTTTCTTT.

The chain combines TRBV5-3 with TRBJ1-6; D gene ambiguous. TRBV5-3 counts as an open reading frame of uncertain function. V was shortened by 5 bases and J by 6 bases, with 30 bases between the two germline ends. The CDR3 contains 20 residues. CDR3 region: CARRGPTTQPFWVPNSPLHF. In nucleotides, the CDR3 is TGTGCCAGAAGGGGCCCCACCACACAGCCGTTTTGGGTCCCTAATTCACCCCTCCACTTT.

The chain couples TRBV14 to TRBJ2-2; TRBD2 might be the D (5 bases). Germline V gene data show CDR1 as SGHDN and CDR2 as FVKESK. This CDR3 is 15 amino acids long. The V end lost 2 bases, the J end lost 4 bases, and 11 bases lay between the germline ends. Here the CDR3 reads CASSQFYSGTGELFF. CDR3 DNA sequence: TGTGCCAGCAGCCAATTTTACAGCGGCACCGGGGAGCTGTTTTTT.

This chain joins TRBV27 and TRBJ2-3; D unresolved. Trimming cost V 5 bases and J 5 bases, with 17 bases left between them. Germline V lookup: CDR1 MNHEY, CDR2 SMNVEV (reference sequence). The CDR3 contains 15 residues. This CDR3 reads CASSLVTPAGDTQYF. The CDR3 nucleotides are TGTGCCAGCAGTCTCGTCACACCCGCAGGAGATACGCAGTATTTT.

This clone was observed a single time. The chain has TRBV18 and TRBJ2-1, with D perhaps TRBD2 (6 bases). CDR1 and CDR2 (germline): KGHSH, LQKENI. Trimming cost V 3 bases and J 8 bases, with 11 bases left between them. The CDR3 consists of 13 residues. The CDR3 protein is CASSPYSGDEQFF. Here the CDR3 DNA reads TGTGCCAGCTCACCTTATTCGGGGGATGAGCAGTTCTTC.

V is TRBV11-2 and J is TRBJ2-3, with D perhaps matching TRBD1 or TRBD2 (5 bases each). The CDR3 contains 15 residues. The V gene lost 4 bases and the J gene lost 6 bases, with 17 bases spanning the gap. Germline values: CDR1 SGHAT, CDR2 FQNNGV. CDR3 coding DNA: TGTGCCAGCAGCTGGTTGGGGACGTCAGGGGATACGCAGTATTTT. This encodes CASSWLGTSGDTQYF.

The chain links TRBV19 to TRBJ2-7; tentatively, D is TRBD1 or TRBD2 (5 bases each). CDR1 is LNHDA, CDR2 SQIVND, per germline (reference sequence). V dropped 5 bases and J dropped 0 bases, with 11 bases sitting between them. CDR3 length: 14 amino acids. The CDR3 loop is CASSFTGPSYEQYF. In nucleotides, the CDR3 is TGTGCCAGTAGTTTCACGGGACCCTCCTACGAGCAGTACTTC.

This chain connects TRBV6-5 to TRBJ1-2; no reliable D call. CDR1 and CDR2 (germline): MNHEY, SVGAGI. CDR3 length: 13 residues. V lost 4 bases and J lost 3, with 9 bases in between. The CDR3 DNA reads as TGTGCCAGCAGTTCGGGAGGTGACTATGGCTACACCTTC. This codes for CASSSGGDYGYTF.

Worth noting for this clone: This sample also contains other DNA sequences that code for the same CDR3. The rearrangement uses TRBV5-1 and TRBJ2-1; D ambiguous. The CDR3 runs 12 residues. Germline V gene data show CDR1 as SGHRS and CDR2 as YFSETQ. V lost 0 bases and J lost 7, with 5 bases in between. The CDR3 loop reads CASSLAGNEQFF. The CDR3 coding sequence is TGCGCCAGCAGCTTGGCTGGGAATGAGCAGTTCTTC.

The CDR3 sequence: CASSYGQANEKLFF. DNA of the CDR3: TGTGCCAGCAGTTACGGGCAGGCGAATGAAAAACTGTTTTTT. The chain combines TRBV6-5 with TRBJ1-4; the D is unclear. The CDR3 spans 14 residues. V was shortened by 2 bases and J by 5 bases, with 9 bases between the two germline ends. The germline V gene has CDR1 MNHEY and CDR2 SVGAGI.

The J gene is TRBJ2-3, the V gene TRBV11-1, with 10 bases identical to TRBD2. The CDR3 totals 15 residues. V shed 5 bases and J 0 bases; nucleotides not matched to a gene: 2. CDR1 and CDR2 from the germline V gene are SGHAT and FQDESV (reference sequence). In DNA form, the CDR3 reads TGTGCCAGCAGCGCTAGCGGGGGAAGCACAGATACGCAGTATTTT. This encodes CASSASGGSTDTQYF.

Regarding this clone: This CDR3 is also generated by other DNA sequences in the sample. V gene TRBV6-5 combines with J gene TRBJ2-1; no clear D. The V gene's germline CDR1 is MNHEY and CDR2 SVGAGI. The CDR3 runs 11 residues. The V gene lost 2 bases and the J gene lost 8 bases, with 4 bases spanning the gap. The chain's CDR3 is CASSYGHEQFF. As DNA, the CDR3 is TGTGCCAGCAGTTACGGGCATGAGCAGTTCTTC.

The CDR3 nucleotides are TGTGCCAGCAGCCATAGCGGGGGGATCAACGAGCAGTACTTC. This codes for CASSHSGGINEQYF. J is TRBJ2-7 and V is TRBV7-9; 10 positions match TRBD2. The germline V gene encodes CDR1 SEHNR and CDR2 FQNEAQ (reference sequence). The length of the CDR3 is 14 residues. V lost 5 bases and J lost 5; bases outside the gene matches: 6.

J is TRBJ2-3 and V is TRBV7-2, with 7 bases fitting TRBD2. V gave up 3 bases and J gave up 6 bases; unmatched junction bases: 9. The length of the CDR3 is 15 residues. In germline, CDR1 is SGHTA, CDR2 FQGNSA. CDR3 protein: CASSFLGLVRDTQYF. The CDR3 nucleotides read TGTGCCAGCAGCTTTCTTGGACTAGTGAGGGATACGCAGTATTTT.

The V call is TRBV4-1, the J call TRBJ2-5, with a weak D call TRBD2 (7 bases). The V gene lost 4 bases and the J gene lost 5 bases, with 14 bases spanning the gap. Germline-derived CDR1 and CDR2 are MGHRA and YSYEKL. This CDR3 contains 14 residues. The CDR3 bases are TGCGCCAGCAGCCCGGGGGGCGGGACTGAGACCCAGTACTTC. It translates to CASSPGGGTETQYF.